A selection of T cell receptor beta chains follows, all from one sample in a study of persistence of HIV-infected CD4 T cells. The method was immunoSEQ multiplex PCR; TCRdb's version includes in-frame clones alone and lacks a portion of them. The sample lists tens of thousands of clones, less than 90% seen once, with 0.4% to 0.5% in the top ten. Their antigen targets remain unknown. The sequencing here drew on CD4+ T cells sorted from PBMCs after roughly 18-hour stimulation, taken from a patient who received antiretroviral therapy. All receptors come from an adult woman with HIV who was CMV-seropositive. The conserved cysteine and the conserved F or W are not part of the CDR3 here. A D gene is named only where the DNA matches it firmly.

TRBD1	TRBV7-8	ASSFRDRGMETQY
TRBD1	TRBV19	ASTDETGTGDEKLF
TRBD1	TRBV5-1	ASSLTGGDQPQH
.	TRBV30	AWNRGVWNTEAF
.	TRBV25-1	ASSEPGRGDYGYT
TRBD1	TRBV10-3	AISPVDRGYEQY
.	TRBV2	ASSGEGLGEKLF
.	TRBV5-5	ASSLGGNYGYT
.	TRBV27	ASSLSQVNTEAF
.	TRBV4-1	ASSRGGVNTEAF
.	TRBV19	ASSTRQLESQPQH
.	TRBV9	ASSPTGTRNTEAF
.	TRBV5-1	ASSLAVTSNTEAF
TRBD1	TRBV13	ASSFTPPGTGAGMNTEAF
.	TRBV7-8	ASSAYEANEKLF
TRBD1	TRBV7-8	ASRRDRVTTGELF
TRBD1	TRBV2	ASNLRGTEAF
.	TRBV29-1	SGTASSYNEQF
.	TRBV7-2	ASSLLDYNQPQH
.	TRBV28	ASSSQGAGNTIY
.	TRBV10-1	ATHPRILAKNIQY
TRBD1	TRBV20-1	SAIDRDQSNQPQH
.	TRBV19	ASRAWGHEQY
TRBD2	TRBV6-5	ASSYSGGGALDTQY
.	TRBV29-1	SVLDRSTDTQY
TRBD1	TRBV19	ASSPGTGVYGYT
TRBD1	TRBV5-4	ASSQTGTTDTQY
.	TRBV9	ASRRGPSQDQPQH
TRBD1	TRBV7-3	ASSPKSGGNTEAF
.	TRBV10-3	AISESRGVGQETQY
TRBD1	TRBV27	ASSSGTGEWAQY
.	TRBV30	AWSVLEVSNEAF
TRBD2	TRBV10-3	AISDSGAFYNEQF
.	TRBV18	ASSSDTILGTEAF
.	TRBV5-1	ASSSLRDRNSPLH
TRBD1	TRBV5-1	ASSPGTAYEQY